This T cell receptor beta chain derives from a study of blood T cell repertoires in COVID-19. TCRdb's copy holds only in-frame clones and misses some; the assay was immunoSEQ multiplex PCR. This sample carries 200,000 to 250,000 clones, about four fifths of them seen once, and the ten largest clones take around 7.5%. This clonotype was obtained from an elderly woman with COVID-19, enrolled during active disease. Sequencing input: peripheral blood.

The CDR3 region has the DNA TGCGCCAGCAGCTTGACAGGGATGGGGAATGAGCAGTTCTTC. It codes for CASSLTGMGNEQFF. V and J are TRBV5-1 and TRBJ2-1, with a weak D call TRBD1 (6 bases). V lost 1 base to trimming and J lost 7 bases, with 12 bases between them. The CDR3 covers 14 residues. The germline V gene encodes CDR1 SGHRS and CDR2 YFSETQ. Full variable domain (remainder filled in from reference TRBV5-1 and TRBJ2-1): KAGVTQTPRYLIKTRGQQVTLSCSPISGHRSVSWYQQTPGQGLQFLFEYFSETQRNKGNFPGRFSGRQFSNSRSEMNVSTLELGDSALYLCASSLTGMGNEQFFGPGTRLTVL.